These 19 T cell receptor beta chains were sequenced from one sample in a study of post-analysis software for immune sequencing data. Study-level findings and limits: Five TRBV segments were more frequent in patients than controls; TRBV5-6, TRBV5-1 and TRBV20-1 belonged to this group.

TCR beta libraries were prepared from cDNA with unique molecular identifiers. TCRdb called the PCR reads again in MiXCR, with one record for every CDR3 protein. This table holds hundreds of thousands of distinct CDR3 sequences, roughly 30% found once. Which antigens these TCRs recognize remains unknown. Input material: blood. These TCRs come from a girl between 5 and 17 years old with multiple sclerosis.

The chain links TRBV4-3 to TRBJ2-2, with D uncertain. The CDR3 runs to 14 residues. Trimming took 4 bases from V and 6 from J, leaving 12 bases between them. Germline CDR1 is LGHNA and CDR2 is YSLEER. CDR3 residues: CASSPLPRAGELFF. CDR3 bases: TGCGCCAGCAGCCCACTACCCAGAGCCGGGGAGCTGTTTTTT.

This clonotype appeared many times. The gene calls are TRBV20-1 and TRBJ2-1, with D perhaps TRBD2 (5 bases). V was pared by 3 bases and J by 1 base, with 10 bases between. This CDR3 is 14 amino acids long. Germline CDR1 reads DFQATT; CDR2 reads SNEGSKA (reference sequence). CDR3 DNA: TGCAGTGCTAGGGGAAGGACTTCCTACAATGAGCAGTTCTTC. Residues: CSARGRTSYNEQFF.

This chain links TRBV5-1 with TRBJ2-1; D not resolved. V was cut by 7 bases and J by 4 bases, with 18 bases left in between. In germline, CDR1 is SGHRS, CDR2 YFSETQ. The CDR3 consists of 15 residues. The CDR3 here is CASGVGRVPYNEQFF. CDR3 nucleotides: TGCGCCAGCGGGGTCGGCCGGGTTCCGTACAATGAGCAGTTCTTC.

This clonotype was seen many times. The J gene is TRBJ1-6, the V gene TRBV6-6; a possible D gene is TRBD1 (6 bases). The CDR3 consists of 13 residues. The V gene's germline CDR1 is MNHNY and CDR2 SVGAGI (reference sequence). V gave up 5 bases and J gave up 8 bases, with 10 bases separating them. The CDR3 protein is CASSPRGDSPLHF. For the CDR3, the DNA is TGTGCCAGCAGTCCTAGGGGGGATTCACCCCTCCACTTT.

The chain employs TRBV10-3 and TRBJ1-5; D gene unclear. CDR1 is ENHRY and CDR2 is SYGVKD in the germline V gene. V lost 3 bases, J lost 2 bases, and 5 bases lay in between. The CDR3 sequence is 13 residues long. The CDR3 spells CAISDSGNQPQHF. The CDR3 DNA sequence: TGTGCCATCAGTGATTCGGGCAATCAGCCCCAGCATTTT.

This clonotype was seen many times. The chain couples TRBV7-9 to TRBJ2-3; D gene ambiguous. Germline-derived CDR1 and CDR2 are SEHNR and FQNEAQ (reference sequence). This CDR3 has 12 residues. V was pared by 1 base and J by 4 bases, with 3 bases between. CDR3 DNA: TGTGCCAGCAGCTTAGAATCAGATACGCAGTATTTT. This gives the protein CASSLESDTQYF.

The CDR3 region has the DNA TGTGCCAGCAGCCCGGACAGTTTCTTCTATGGCTACACCTTC. Amino acid sequence: CASSPDSFFYGYTF. The chain couples TRBV28 to TRBJ1-2, with D possibly being TRBD1 (6 bases). V was trimmed by 6 bases and J by 4 bases, leaving 15 bases between them. The CDR3 is 14 residues long. From germline, CDR1 is MDHEN and CDR2 SYDVKM.

This rearrangement joins TRBV20-1 to TRBJ2-5; 11 bases line up with TRBD2. The J call is in doubt because the DNA end fits TRBJ2-7 better. Germline V gene sequence: CDR1 DFQATT, CDR2 SNEGSKA (reference sequence). The CDR3 spans 14 residues. CDR3 DNA sequence: TGCAGTGCTCCCCGGGGACTAGCGGAGTACGAGCAGTACTTC. Residues: CSAPRGLAEYEQYF.

This clonotype has at least ten counts. This sequence joins TRBV7-2 and TRBJ2-1, with D tentatively TRBD2 (6 bases). Germline CDR1 and CDR2: SGHTA and FQGNSA. The CDR3 contains 14 residues. Trimming pared 5 bases from V and 9 bases from J, leaving 17 bases between. CDR3 sequence reads: CASSPLGGMGEQFF. Here the CDR3 DNA reads TGTGCCAGCAGCCCACTAGGCGGGATGGGTGAGCAGTTCTTC.

This clonotype was seen a handful of times. The chain couples TRBV9 to TRBJ2-3, with 9 bases aligning to TRBD2. In germline, CDR1 is SGDLS, CDR2 YYNGEE. The CDR3 is 16 residues long. V shed 0 bases and J 4 bases; nucleotides not matched to a gene: 6. CDR3 residues: CASSVGASGTADTQYF. The DNA for the CDR3 is TGTGCCAGCAGCGTAGGCGCTAGCGGGACTGCAGATACGCAGTATTTT.

This clonotype was seen only a few times. The V gene is TRBV7-2, the J gene TRBJ2-3; a possible D gene is TRBD1 (6 bases). This CDR3 has 13 residues. Trimming cost V 10 bases and J 0 bases, with 11 bases left between them. The germline V gene encodes CDR1 SGHTA and CDR2 FQGNSA. The CDR3 loop reads CTIHGQSTDTQYF. The CDR3 region has the DNA TGTACCATACACGGACAGAGCACAGATACGCAGTATTTT.

The table lists this clonotype with a few counts. The chain links TRBV9 to TRBJ2-5; 9 bases match TRBD2. The CDR3 runs 15 residues. V lost 4 bases and J lost 5; bases outside the gene matches: 9. Per the germline V gene, CDR1 is SGDLS and CDR2 is YYNGEE. Here the CDR3 DNA reads TGTGCCAGCAGCCCGGGACTAGCCCTAATGGAGACCCAGTACTTC. Its protein is CASSPGLALMETQYF.

This clonotype appeared many times. The chain has TRBV4-1 and TRBJ2-3, with D perhaps matching TRBD2 (7 bases). The CDR3 has 15 amino acids. CDR1 is MGHRA and CDR2 is YSYEKL in the germline V gene. Trimming removed 2 bases from V and 3 bases from J, with 12 bases in between. The CDR3 sequence: CASSQKGGATDTQYF. The DNA of the CDR3 is TGCGCCAGCAGCCAAAAAGGGGGGGCAACAGATACGCAGTATTTT.

This rearrangement joins TRBV10-3 to TRBJ1-1; the D gene is possibly TRBD1 (5 bases). CDR1 is ENHRY and CDR2 is SYGVKD in the germline V gene. The germline V and J ends were trimmed by 7 bases and 4 bases, with 22 bases remaining between them. CDR3 length: 16 residues. The CDR3 DNA follows: TGTGCCATCATCAGAAGACTGGGGGAAAAGGGCACTGAAGCTTTCTTT. Amino acid sequence: CAIIRRLGEKGTEAFF.

The rearrangement uses TRBV2 and TRBJ2-1; D unclear. This CDR3 is 13 amino acids long. CDR1 and CDR2 from the germline V gene are SNHLY and FYNNEI. Deletions cut 6 bases from V and 7 bases from J, with 13 bases between. The CDR3 DNA reads as TGTGCCAGCAGAGACGGCGCCAGGAATGAGCAGTTCTTC. The encoded protein is CASRDGARNEQFF. Based on the CDR3 plus reference TRBV2 and TRBJ2-1, the full variable domain is EPEVTQTPSHQVTQMGQEVILRCVPISNHLYFYWYRQILGQKVEFLVSFYNNEISEKSEIFDDQFSVERPDGSNFTLKIRSTKLEDSAMYFCASRDGARNEQFFGPGTRLTVL.

This chain joins TRBV28 and TRBJ2-1, with unresolved D. CDR1 and CDR2 from the germline V gene are MDHEN and SYDVKM. The CDR3 sequence is 13 residues long. V lost 3 bases, J lost 6 bases, and 9 bases lay in between. Here the CDR3 reads CASSFGLINEQFF. CDR3 bases: TGTGCCAGCAGTTTCGGCCTCATCAATGAGCAGTTCTTC.

This clonotype was observed a handful of times. The genes are TRBV6-6 and TRBJ2-1, with 15 bases that match TRBD2. J was trimmed by 3 bases and V by 4 bases; bases with no gene match: 4. The CDR3 contains 17 residues. The germline V gene encodes CDR1 MNHNY and CDR2 SVGAGI (reference sequence). CDR3 DNA: TGTGCCAGCAGTTTGGGACTAGCGGGAGGCTTCTACAATGAGCAGTTCTTC. Its translation: CASSLGLAGGFYNEQFF.

V is TRBV5-6 and J is TRBJ2-4; D ambiguous. Germline CDR1 and CDR2: SGHDT and YYEEEE. The CDR3 covers 14 residues. V was cut by 6 bases and J by 6 bases, with 16 bases left in between. DNA for the CDR3: TGTGCCAGCACTAAAGCCCCCGGAAGAAACATTCAGTACTTC. Residues: CASTKAPGRNIQYF.

J is TRBJ2-1 and V is TRBV5-1; 15 bases match TRBD2. This CDR3 is built from 16 residues. Germline-derived CDR1 and CDR2 are SGHRS and YFSETQ. The trim removed 4 bases at V and 7 bases at J, leaving 6 bases unmatched. CDR3 in DNA: TGCGCCAGCAGCGGACTAGCGGGGGGGCCGTTAAATGAGCAGTTCTTC. This translates into CASSGLAGGPLNEQFF.